This is a list of T cell receptor beta chains from one sample in a study of shared clonotypes between healthy human individuals. Only in-frame clones appear in the TCRdb table, and some are missing; sequencing was by immunoSEQ multiplex PCR. This table has around 500,000 clones, about four fifths appearing once. The material sequenced was PBMCs. These receptors came from a woman aged 40 to 50 in good health. Some clones in this sample may be carry-over from other donors' samples. CDR3s include the opening cysteine and the closing phenylalanine or tryptophan. Fields, in order: D gene, J gene, CDR3 length, V gene, clone size, CDR3 DNA, CDR3 protein. A D gene is named only where the DNA matches it firmly. Some rows have no size entry. The others give once, few or many, or a class for an expanded clone.

D gene: TRBD2; J gene: TRBJ2-1; CDR3 length: 15; V gene: TRBV10-3; clone size: .; CDR3 DNA: TGTGCCATCGGAAAGGTAGCGGGAGCAGACGATGAGCAGTTCTTC; CDR3 protein: CAIGKVAGADDEQFF
D gene: .; J gene: TRBJ1-1; CDR3 length: 14; V gene: TRBV25-1; clone size: .; CDR3 DNA: TGTGCCAGCAGTGGGACGGGACTGAACACTGAAGCTTTCTTT; CDR3 protein: CASSGTGLNTEAFF
D gene: TRBD1; J gene: TRBJ1-4; CDR3 length: 16; V gene: TRBV2; clone size: once; CDR3 DNA: TGTGCCAGCAGCCGGACAGGGGGCTCAACTAATGAAAAACTGTTTTTT; CDR3 protein: CASSRTGGSTNEKLFF
D gene: TRBD1; J gene: TRBJ1-2; CDR3 length: 14; V gene: TRBV10-2; clone size: once; CDR3 DNA: TGCGCCAGCAGAGGACAGGCTGGGAACTATGGCTACACCTTC; CDR3 protein: CASRGQAGNYGYTF
D gene: .; J gene: TRBJ2-7; CDR3 length: 15; V gene: TRBV14; clone size: .; CDR3 DNA: TGTGCCAGCAGCCAAGATCCATCGGCGGCCTACGAGCAGTACTTC; CDR3 protein: CASSQDPSAAYEQYF
D gene: .; J gene: TRBJ2-6; CDR3 length: 13; V gene: TRBV28; clone size: .; CDR3 DNA: TGTGCCAGCAGGAGATCTGGGGCCAACGTCCTGACTTTC; CDR3 protein: CASRRSGANVLTF
D gene: TRBD2; J gene: TRBJ2-7; CDR3 length: 15; V gene: TRBV7-2; clone size: .; CDR3 DNA: TGTGCCAGCAGCTCTTTGGCGGGAGGGGCCTACGAGCAGTACTTC; CDR3 protein: CASSSLAGGAYEQYF
D gene: .; J gene: TRBJ2-7; CDR3 length: 9; V gene: TRBV29-1; clone size: .; CDR3 DNA: TGCAGCGTTGTGGTCGAGCAGTACTTC; CDR3 protein: CSVVVEQYF
D gene: TRBD2; J gene: TRBJ2-1; CDR3 length: 16; V gene: TRBV5-4; clone size: .; CDR3 DNA: TGTGCCAGCAGCCGGGGACTAGCGGGAGGTCTCGATGAGCAGTTCTTC; CDR3 protein: CASSRGLAGGLDEQFF
D gene: TRBD2; J gene: TRBJ2-1; CDR3 length: 14; V gene: TRBV30; clone size: .; CDR3 DNA: TGTGCCTGGAGTTCTCGGGCGGGAGTCAGTGAGCAGTTCTTC; CDR3 protein: CAWSSRAGVSEQFF
D gene: TRBD1; J gene: TRBJ1-5; CDR3 length: 18; V gene: TRBV18; clone size: once; CDR3 DNA: TGTGCCAGCTCACCAATCCAGACAGGGGGCGATAGCAATCAGCCCCAGCATTTT; CDR3 protein: CASSPIQTGGDSNQPQHF
D gene: .; J gene: TRBJ2-7; CDR3 length: 13; V gene: TRBV10-3; clone size: once; CDR3 DNA: TGTGCCATCAGTCTCCAGGGCTCCTACGAGCAGTACTTC; CDR3 protein: CAISLQGSYEQYF
D gene: .; J gene: TRBJ2-5; CDR3 length: 13; V gene: TRBV7-9; clone size: .; CDR3 DNA: TGTGCCAGCAGCTTCATTAACAGGGAAGCCCAGTACTTC; CDR3 protein: CASSFINREAQYF
D gene: .; J gene: TRBJ2-5; CDR3 length: 13; V gene: TRBV2; clone size: .; CDR3 DNA: TGTGCCAGCCAGGACAGGGAGGGGGAGACCCAGTACTTC; CDR3 protein: CASQDREGETQYF
D gene: .; J gene: TRBJ2-6; CDR3 length: 14; V gene: TRBV30; clone size: .; CDR3 DNA: TGTGCCTGGAGTGTAGGGGGTGGGGCCAACGTCCTGACTTTC; CDR3 protein: CAWSVGGGANVLTF
D gene: .; J gene: TRBJ2-5; CDR3 length: 14; V gene: TRBV4-3; clone size: .; CDR3 DNA: TGCGCCAGCAGTCCGGGAGGGACAGGAGAGACCCAGTACTTC; CDR3 protein: CASSPGGTGETQYF
D gene: .; J gene: TRBJ1-3; CDR3 length: 12; V gene: TRBV13; clone size: .; CDR3 DNA: TGTGCCAGCAGCCTCCAGTTCAACACCATATATTTT; CDR3 protein: CASSLQFNTIYF
D gene: .; J gene: TRBJ2-3; CDR3 length: 13; V gene: TRBV2; clone size: .; CDR3 DNA: TGTGCCAGCAATTCCAGGGGAGCAGATACGCAGTATTTT; CDR3 protein: CASNSRGADTQYF
D gene: .; J gene: TRBJ2-6; CDR3 length: 14; V gene: TRBV7-3; clone size: .; CDR3 DNA: TGTGCCAGCAGCCAGGTAGCTGGGGCCAACGTCCTGACTTTC; CDR3 protein: CASSQVAGANVLTF
D gene: TRBD1; J gene: TRBJ1-4; CDR3 length: 14; V gene: TRBV18; clone size: .; CDR3 DNA: TGTGCCAGCTCACAAGGGGACAGTGGGGAAAAACTGTTTTTT; CDR3 protein: CASSQGDSGEKLFF
D gene: .; J gene: TRBJ1-2; CDR3 length: 17; V gene: TRBV7-9; clone size: .; CDR3 DNA: TGTGCCAGCAGCCCGACAGTCTCTCATCAACCTAACTATGGCTACACCTTC; CDR3 protein: CASSPTVSHQPNYGYTF
D gene: TRBD2; J gene: TRBJ2-7; CDR3 length: 17; V gene: TRBV5-5; clone size: .; CDR3 DNA: TGTGCCAGCAGCTTGGGTCAGCGGGAATATCGGTCCTACGAGCAGTACTTC; CDR3 protein: CASSLGQREYRSYEQYF
D gene: .; J gene: TRBJ2-5; CDR3 length: 14; V gene: TRBV28; clone size: .; CDR3 DNA: TGTGCCAGCAGTTTCTTTGGGGTGCAAGAGACCCAGTACTTC; CDR3 protein: CASSFFGVQETQYF
D gene: .; J gene: TRBJ2-7; CDR3 length: 13; V gene: TRBV27; clone size: .; CDR3 DNA: TGTGCCAGTAGACAGGCAAACTCCTACGAGCAGTACTTC; CDR3 protein: CASRQANSYEQYF
D gene: .; J gene: TRBJ2-1; CDR3 length: 14; V gene: TRBV29-1; clone size: .; CDR3 DNA: TGCAGCGACCCAGACCCGCACTCCTACAATGAGCAGTTCTTC; CDR3 protein: CSDPDPHSYNEQFF
D gene: TRBD1; J gene: TRBJ1-1; CDR3 length: 14; V gene: TRBV5-1; clone size: .; CDR3 DNA: TGCGCCAGCAGCTCAGGACAGGACATGGCTGAAGCTTTCTTT; CDR3 protein: CASSSGQDMAEAFF
D gene: .; J gene: TRBJ1-1; CDR3 length: 16; V gene: TRBV7-9; clone size: .; CDR3 DNA: TGTGCCAGCAGCCCGTCTGGGGGTTTGGGCGACACTGAAGCTTTCTTT; CDR3 protein: CASSPSGGLGDTEAFF
D gene: TRBD2; J gene: TRBJ2-2; CDR3 length: 15; V gene: TRBV30; clone size: .; CDR3 DNA: TGTGCCTGGAGTAGGACTAGCGGGACCACCGGGGAGCTGTTTTTT; CDR3 protein: CAWSRTSGTTGELFF
D gene: .; J gene: TRBJ2-5; CDR3 length: 12; V gene: TRBV28; clone size: .; CDR3 DNA: TGTGCCAGCAGTACGGGGCAAGAGACCCAGTACTTC; CDR3 protein: CASSTGQETQYF
D gene: TRBD1; J gene: TRBJ1-5; CDR3 length: 15; V gene: TRBV18; clone size: many; CDR3 DNA: TGTGCCAGCTCACGGACAGGTTTTAGCAATCAGCCCCAGCATTTT; CDR3 protein: CASSRTGFSNQPQHF
D gene: TRBD1; J gene: TRBJ2-1; CDR3 length: 13; V gene: TRBV14; clone size: .; CDR3 DNA: TGTGCCAGCAGCCCCTGGACAGGGAATGAGCAGTTCTTC; CDR3 protein: CASSPWTGNEQFF
D gene: TRBD2; J gene: TRBJ2-3; CDR3 length: 15; V gene: TRBV29-1; clone size: .; CDR3 DNA: TGCAGCGCCCTCCCCCTCTCTAGCGGGGGTGGTACGCAGTATTTT; CDR3 protein: CSALPLSSGGGTQYF
D gene: .; J gene: TRBJ1-4; CDR3 length: 12; V gene: TRBV28; clone size: .; CDR3 DNA: TGTGCCAGCTCTCAGGGCTCTGAAAAACTGTTTTTT; CDR3 protein: CASSQGSEKLFF
D gene: .; J gene: TRBJ2-1; CDR3 length: 17; V gene: TRBV19; clone size: many; CDR3 DNA: TGTGCCAGTAGTCCTCCCTTAAATAGGGAGGCCTACAATGAGCAGTTCTTC; CDR3 protein: CASSPPLNREAYNEQFF
D gene: .; J gene: TRBJ2-1; CDR3 length: 16; V gene: TRBV7-3; clone size: .; CDR3 DNA: TGTGCCAGCAGCCCAGAGCCCGGAAGCAACTACAATGAGCAGTTCTTC; CDR3 protein: CASSPEPGSNYNEQFF
D gene: TRBD2; J gene: TRBJ2-7; CDR3 length: 15; V gene: TRBV7-2; clone size: once; CDR3 DNA: TGTGCCAGCAGCTCGGGACTAGCGTTCCGCTACGAGCAGTACTTC; CDR3 protein: CASSSGLAFRYEQYF
D gene: .; J gene: TRBJ1-1; CDR3 length: 16; V gene: TRBV7-9; clone size: few; CDR3 DNA: TGTGCCAGCAGCCCTCGACGACTGCCAACGAACACTGAAGCTTTCTTT; CDR3 protein: CASSPRRLPTNTEAFF
D gene: .; J gene: TRBJ2-1; CDR3 length: 11; V gene: TRBV7-2; clone size: .; CDR3 DNA: TGTGCCAGCAGCTCGAGGGGTGGGCAGTTCTTC; CDR3 protein: CASSSRGGQFF
D gene: .; J gene: TRBJ2-7; CDR3 length: 13; V gene: TRBV5-1; clone size: .; CDR3 DNA: TGCGCCAGCAGCTTAGCGGACAGCCACGAGCAGTACTTC; CDR3 protein: CASSLADSHEQYF
D gene: TRBD2; J gene: TRBJ2-1; CDR3 length: 14; V gene: TRBV6-4; clone size: .; CDR3 DNA: TGTGCCAGCAGTGAGGGACTAGCGGGAGATGAGCAGTTCTTC; CDR3 protein: CASSEGLAGDEQFF
D gene: TRBD2; J gene: TRBJ2-1; CDR3 length: 13; V gene: TRBV18; clone size: .; CDR3 DNA: TGTGCCAGCTCACCACCGAGCGGGACTGAGCAGTTCTTC; CDR3 protein: CASSPPSGTEQFF
D gene: .; J gene: TRBJ1-4; CDR3 length: 14; V gene: TRBV7-2; clone size: many; CDR3 DNA: TGTGCCAGCAGCCCGCAGAGGGGTGGTGAAAAACTGTTTTTT; CDR3 protein: CASSPQRGGEKLFF
D gene: .; J gene: TRBJ2-2; CDR3 length: 14; V gene: TRBV10-2; clone size: .; CDR3 DNA: TGCGCCAGCAGTGGGAGGGTTAACACCGGGGAGCTGTTTTTT; CDR3 protein: CASSGRVNTGELFF